The rows below give T cell receptor beta chains drawn from one sample of a study of CD8 T cells in Susac syndrome. TCRdb redid the calling of the immunoSEQ multiplex PCR reads with MiXCR, one entry per CDR3 protein. There are approximately 100,000 distinct CDR3 sequences in the sample; roughly 95% occur only once, and roughly 0.43% lies in the top ten. Sequences were obtained from CD8+ T cells from PBMCs. Receptors originate from a human donor with Susac syndrome. Both conserved end residues are trimmed from each CDR3.

j_call v_call cdr3_aa
TRBJ1-2 TRBV25-1 ASSRGAAGYT
TRBJ1-1 TRBV7-9 ASSETGSTEAF
TRBJ2-7 TRBV12-3/TRBV12-4 AISTGYEQY
TRBJ1-5 TRBV27 ASSLARSGQPQH
TRBJ1-2 TRBV27 ASSPLGDLYGYT
TRBJ1-1 TRBV11-2 ASSLGRQENTEAF
TRBJ1-5 TRBV25-1 ASSDRRDSLQH
TRBJ2-1 TRBV9 ASSVDGGATNEQF
TRBJ1-5 TRBV5-8 ASSLKPDRFEINQPQH
TRBJ2-5 TRBV5-1 ASSLEGYLETQY
TRBJ2-7 TRBV29-1 SVETGGSYEQY
TRBJ1-5 TRBV15 ATNLGGGTDNQPQH
TRBJ2-1 TRBV19 ASSTDPGNYNEQF
TRBJ2-7 TRBV2 AGLRGATSYEQY
TRBJ2-7 TRBV10-2 ASSGRGAYEQY
TRBJ2-2 TRBV7-6 ASSLKGTAMARTGELF
TRBJ2-7 TRBV20-1 SARETGSSYEQY
TRBJ1-5 TRBV7-4 VPENRQPQH
TRBJ2-5 TRBV12-3/TRBV12-4 ASTPEASQETQY
TRBJ1-2 TRBV20-1 SAIWDGGYT
TRBJ2-1 TRBV20-1 SASLAGVYNEQF
TRBJ1-2 TRBV29-1 SVYTEPGQGLYGYT
TRBJ1-5 TRBV9 ASSDGEGEPQH
TRBJ2-2 TRBV7-9 AITLEGENTGELF
TRBJ1-2 TRBV29-1 SVFGDRAYGYT
TRBJ1-3 TRBV9 ASSVDWTSGNTIY
TRBJ1-1 TRBV19 ASVDDNRWNTEAF
TRBJ2-7 TRBV3-1 ASSQDWSAYEQY
TRBJ2-2 TRBV7-3 ATSGNSGELF
TRBJ2-4 TRBV29-1 SVVWGAKNIQY
TRBJ1-1 TRBV23-1 ASNPGRVDTEAF
TRBJ1-2 TRBV6-5 ASSYSAGYGYT
TRBJ2-4 TRBV5-6 ASSLRGAKNIQY
TRBJ1-5 TRBV9 ASSVGGTPGQPQH
TRBJ1-4 TRBV29-1 SVATGPLNEKLF
TRBJ2-7 TRBV9 ASSVTPGQHYEQY
TRBJ2-7 TRBV7-8 ASSPHIFRDSYEQY
TRBJ2-1 TRBV29-1 SVVGLLGNEQF
TRBJ2-1 TRBV7-8 ASSLGGGNEQF
TRBJ2-7 TRBV7-9 ASSFMDSHEQY
TRBJ2-2 TRBV7-6 ASSPRGFTGELF
TRBJ1-1 TRBV20-1 SAREAGRGVNTEAF
TRBJ2-3 TRBV7-2 AKRAQSTDTQY
TRBJ2-7 TRBV20-1 SALQGVIYEQY
TRBJ1-2 TRBV13 ASSLKGANYGYT
TRBJ2-7 TRBV5-4 ASSSDEGRRYEQY
TRBJ2-5 TRBV13 ASSKNGEFWAETQY
TRBJ1-1 TRBV15 ATSSTSGATEAF
TRBJ1-1 TRBV27 ASSLGTGWNTEAF
TRBJ2-3 TRBV15 ATSRETIGTDTQY
TRBJ2-7 TRBV7-9 ASSLGRGTGRGYEQY
TRBJ2-5 TRBV14 ASSQGRMLKETQY
TRBJ2-7 TRBV2 ASKEGQY
TRBJ1-1 TRBV27 ASSPGRVGYTEAF
TRBJ2-7 TRBV7-9 ASSTGIYEQY
TRBJ1-5 TRBV7-2 ASSLEPQGVAQPQH